The subject of this entry is one T cell receptor beta chain. This clonotype was counted between two and nine times. Its specific antigen is unknown. Base-call qualities are not available, and no considerably larger clone is one nucleotide away. The sample originates from a study of CD8+CD57+ T cells in acquired aplastic anemia (dated by TCRdb to 2016 to 2018). Regarding the complete study: Extracted DNA from sorted CD4+ and CD8+ cells averaged around 2.9 ug, ranging from roughly 0.17 to 27.4 ug. CD8+CD57+ expansion was defined as a frequency above the mean frequency observed in healthy subjects. Broader findings and caveats from the paper: No significant difference in CD8+ Simpson's diversity was found between patients and healthy controls (P=0.060). Roughly 30 CD8+ CDR3 sequences were found to be shared between patients and controls, but these sequences appeared to be highly expressed in patients and within the immunodominant clones of the patients.

From the cysteine through the phenylalanine, the CDR3 covers 15 amino acids. Kept here is only the CDR3 DNA, which spans 45 bases and is read in frame from base 1. Compared with germline, V lacks 6 bases and J lacks 1 base; bases without a gene match: 7. CDR1 and CDR2 were assigned from the germline V gene as SGHTA and FQGTGA. Genomic DNA was used as template for profiling of TCR beta VDJ combinations and CDR3 sequences. An Illumina HiSeq 2000 was the platform used for TCR repertoire sequencing. Per the original workflow: Repertoires were assessed using TRBV/TRBJ rearrangement plots, CDR3 size and DJ length profiles, and Simpson's diversity index. Whichever DNA sequence was most abundant in the deep sequencing data was defined as the immunodominant clone. CDR3 amino acid sequences were screened for sharing across subjects and compared with published repertoires and the VDJdb database. The raw public reads went through TCRdb reprocessing: fastp at Q25, MiXCR clone calling, in-frame beta chains kept. Entries that share a CDR3 protein sequence are merged under the most common genes and DNA. The V and J calls come from TCRdb's annotation, not from the publication. This sample comprises under 200,000 distinct CDR3 sequences, approximately 51% of them detected only once. The ten largest make up roughly 3.2% of the sample.

Flow cytometry had shown CD8+CD57+ cell expansion in the patients selected for sequencing. Every patient had severe acquired aplastic anemia, diagnosed using the International Study of Aplastic Anemia and Agranulocytosis and Camitta criteria. Patients had received no therapy at the time of blood sampling. TCR repertoires of sorted CD4+ and CD8+ blood T cells from severe aplastic anemia patients and healthy subjects were deep-sequenced in the study. In the USA, patient enrollment took place under clinicaltrials.gov protocols 00001620, 01623167, 00001397, 00071045, 00081523 and 00961064. Ficoll-Paque density gradient centrifugation was used to isolate peripheral blood mononuclear cells. CD4+ and CD8+ T cells were sorted by FACS or magnetic beads before DNA extraction.

The sequence came from a human donor with aplastic anemia. The sample consisted of sorted CD4+, CD8+, or CD8+CD57+ T cells (not recorded which) from PBMCs. The chain couples TRBV7-3 to TRBJ2-5; 8 bases in between match TRBD2. The CDR3 amino acid sequence is: CASRPNLAGQETQYF. The sequenced DNA is TGTGCCAGCAGACCCAACCTAGCGGGCCAAGAGACCCAGTACTTC. Reference TRBV7-3 and TRBJ2-5 genes cover what lies past the CDR3, so the full variable domain is GAGVSQTPSNKVTEKGKYVELRCDPISGHTALYWYRQSLGQGPEFLIYFQGTGAADDSGLPNDRFFAVRPEGSVSTLKIQRTERGDSAVYLCASRPNLAGQETQYFGPGTRLLVL.